Listed here are 24 T cell receptor beta chains from one sample, sequenced in a study of T cell clonality in common variable immunodeficiency. Sequenced by immunoSEQ multiplex PCR; TCRdb stores in-frame clones only, minus some. The sample has about 33,000 clones, none seen only once; the top ten hold roughly 6.1%. Regarding the study as a whole: Fewer deletions and N-nucleotide insertions were reportedly seen in common variable immunodeficiency TCR beta sequences.

These TCRs are of unknown antigen specificity. The sequenced material came from peripheral blood mononuclear cells. The receptors originated from a human donor with common variable immunodeficiency.

A few counts support this clone. The read stops 3 residues short of the end of the CDR3; the missing end is completed from the germline J gene. V is TRBV30 and J is TRBJ1-2; possibly TRBD1 for D (6 bases). From germline, CDR1 is GTSNPN and CDR2 SVGIG (reference sequence). The CDR3 runs 14 residues. Trimming left V 2 bases short and J 0 bases short, with 10 bases between. CDR3 DNA (partial): TGTGCCTGGAGTTGGGGGCACGCTAACTATGGC. Translation: CAWSWGHANYG. The entire CDR3 reads CAWSWGHANYGYTF.

There are many counts of this clone. The read stops 3 residues short of the end of the CDR3; the missing end is completed from the germline J gene. The chain links TRBV29-1 to TRBJ2-3; TRBD2 aligns across 8 bases. CDR3 size: 18 residues. J was trimmed by 2 bases and V by 4 bases; bases with no gene match: 17. Germline loops: CDR1 SQVTM, CDR2 ANQGSEA. The covered CDR3 bases are TGCAGCGTTGCCCACCGCCCCCAGCGGGGGTACTCCACAGATACG. Its protein product is CSVAHRPQRGYSTDT. The entire CDR3 protein is CSVAHRPQRGYSTDTQYF.

Ten or more counts support this clone. The read falls 3 residues short of the CDR3 end, and the missing part is taken from the germline J gene. V gene TRBV2 combines with J gene TRBJ2-7; D ambiguous. V was cut by 6 bases and J by 2 bases, with 11 bases left in between. Germline V gene sequence: CDR1 SNHLY, CDR2 FYNNEI. The CDR3 totals 13 residues. The CDR3 loop reads CASSRQATYEQYF. The covered CDR3 bases are TGTGCCAGCAGCAGGCAGGCTACCTACGAG.

The sample holds many counts of this clone. The read is 3 residues too short to cover the CDR3 end, so that end is filled in from the germline J gene. The chain uses TRBV11-2 and TRBJ1-5; D perhaps matches TRBD1 (5 bases). CDR1 and CDR2 from the germline V gene are SGHAT and FQNNGV. This CDR3 is 15 amino acids long. Trimming removed 1 base at V and 1 base at J, with 8 bases between. Here the CDR3 reads CASSLGGVSNQPQHF. The DNA read from the CDR3 is TGTGCCAGCAGCTTAGGGGGGGTGAGCAATCAGCCC.

This clone was seen at least ten times. The read terminates 3 residues before the CDR3 end, so the remaining end is supplied by the germline J gene. The chain employs TRBV11-2 and TRBJ1-4; a possible D gene is TRBD1 (6 bases). CDR1 and CDR2 (germline): SGHAT, FQNNGV. V was clipped by 1 base and J by 5 bases, with 11 bases between them. This CDR3 contains 15 residues. CDR3 DNA (partial): TGTGCCAGCAGCTTAGGGCAGGGGTTGAATGAAAAA. Encoded protein: CASSLGQGLNEK. In full, the CDR3 is CASSLGQGLNEKLFF.

Points on this clone: Coverage ceases 3 residues before the CDR3 finishes, and the germline J gene fills in the end. This chain connects TRBV19 to TRBJ1-3, with unresolved D. This CDR3 contains 13 residues. Trimming shortened V by 8 bases and J by 4 bases, and 12 bases separated the two germline ends. Looked up from germline, CDR1 is LNHDA and CDR2 is SQIVND (reference sequence). CDR3 DNA, as far as it was read: TGTGCCAGTGGTACAGTTCCAGGAAACACC. Its translation is CASGTVPGNT. The whole CDR3 protein is CASGTVPGNTIYF.

The sample holds many counts of this clone. CDR3 bases read: TGTGCCTGGAGTGTACTAAGCGACTCCTATAATTCACCC. Translated, it gives CAWSVLSDSYNSP. The complete CDR3 reads CAWSVLSDSYNSPLHF. The chain employs TRBV30 and TRBJ1-6; D is unresolved. With the read ending 3 residues before the CDR3 end, the germline J gene is used to fill in that end. Germline values: CDR1 GTSNPN, CDR2 SVGIG (reference sequence). The germline V and J ends were trimmed by 0 bases and 0 bases, with 9 bases remaining between them. The CDR3 is 16 amino acids.

On this clone itself: The missing CDR3 end, 3 residues past where the read stops, is filled in from the germline J gene. The chain links TRBV5-5 to TRBJ2-7; TRBD1 is a possible D gene (5 bases). From germline, CDR1 is SGHKS and CDR2 YYEKEE (reference sequence). The V end was cut by 4 bases, the J end by 3 bases, with 14 bases between. This CDR3 comprises 14 residues. The part of the CDR3 DNA that was read is TGTGCCAGCAGCCTAGACCTAAGGGGCTACGAG. Amino acids: CASSLDLRGYE. The whole CDR3 is CASSLDLRGYEQYF.

This clone was seen more than once but under ten times. Read data end 3 residues before the CDR3 end; the end is taken from the germline J gene. The chain joins TRBV2 to TRBJ2-7; D may match TRBD1 or TRBD2 (5 bases each). V was shortened by 2 bases and J by 4 bases, with 12 bases between the two germline ends. The CDR3 length is 14 residues. Germline CDR1 and CDR2: SNHLY and FYNNEI. The CDR3: CASSERGDVYEQYF. CDR3 DNA (partial): TGTGCCAGCAGTGAAAGGGGAGACGTATACGAG.

This CDR3 reads CASSLGAGGTEAFF. The CDR3 bases that were read are TGTGCCAGCAGCTTGGGGGCAGGGGGCACTGAA. The gene calls are TRBV5-5 and TRBJ1-1; 7 bases are a match to TRBD1. The DNA ends 3 residues before the CDR3 does, and the rest of the CDR3 is filled in from the germline J gene. V dropped 0 bases and J dropped 4; count of bases not matched to a gene: 3. The germline CDR1 and CDR2 sequences are SGHKS and YYEKEE (reference sequence). The CDR3 has 14 amino acids.

This clone was seen at least ten times. The missing CDR3 end, 3 residues past where the read stops, is filled in from the germline J gene. V and J are TRBV18 and TRBJ1-4; 10 nucleotides align to TRBD1. After removal of 1 base from V and 8 bases from J, the junction contained 13 bases not matched to a gene. The CDR3 spans 18 residues. Germline values: CDR1 KGHSH, CDR2 LQKENI. CDR3 bases read: TGTGCCAGCTCACCACGTCCCGGGACAGGGGCGCGAGGAGAAAAA. This codes for CASSPRPGTGARGEK. The full CDR3 is CASSPRPGTGARGEKLFF.

The CDR3 DNA, read in part, is TGTGCCAGCAGCCCCGGGAGGGGGGGAGAGACC. It is translated as CASSPGRGGET. The CDR3 as a whole reads CASSPGRGGETQYF. J is TRBJ2-5 and V is TRBV7-2, with 8 bases identical to TRBD2. The read comes to an end 3 residues before the CDR3 does, leaving the germline J gene to fill in the end. CDR1 is SGHTA, CDR2 FQGNSA, per germline. With V trimmed by 5 bases and J by 4 bases, 6 bases remained unmatched. This CDR3 has 14 residues.

This clone was seen a few times. The missing CDR3 end, 3 residues past where the read stops, is filled in from the germline J gene. This chain connects TRBV11-2 to TRBJ1-2; D possibly corresponds to TRBD1 (6 bases). From germline, CDR1 is SGHAT and CDR2 FQNNGV. This CDR3 region has 13 residues. Trimming took off 3 bases at V and 5 bases at J, with 10 bases between the two ends. CDR3 region: CASSFLQGYGYTF. CDR3 DNA (partial): TGTGCCAGCAGCTTCCTACAGGGTTATGGC.

This clone appeared many times. The CDR3 end lies 3 residues beyond the end of the read and is filled in from the germline J gene. The V gene is TRBV11-3, the J gene TRBJ2-5; 8 positions agree with TRBD2. V was clipped by 4 bases and J by 4 bases; unmatched bases: 5. Germline V lookup: CDR1 SGHNT, CDR2 YENEEA. This CDR3 comprises 14 residues. The CDR3 spells CASSSGTRPETQYF. The CDR3 bases that were read are TGTGCCAGCAGCTCCGGGACTAGGCCAGAGACC.

There are many counts of this clone. The CDR3 end is not reached by the read, which stops 3 residues before it; the germline J gene fills it in. J is TRBJ1-5 and V is TRBV5-1, with D possibly TRBD1 on 6 matching bases. The CDR3 totals 19 residues. CDR1 and CDR2 (germline): SGHRS, YFSETQ. V was clipped by 4 bases and J by 4 bases, with 27 bases between them. This CDR3 reads CASSPGVQGTGGINQPQHF. The sequenced CDR3 bases are TGCGCCAGCAGCCCAGGGGTACAGGGCACCGGGGGGATTAATCAGCCC.

As for this clone: The DNA ends 3 residues before the CDR3 does, and the rest of the CDR3 is filled in from the germline J gene. The genes are TRBV6-1 and TRBJ1-2; 10 nucleotides align to TRBD1. Germline V lookup: CDR1 MNHNS, CDR2 SASEGT. V shed 4 bases and J 4 bases; nucleotides not matched to a gene: 3. The CDR3 loop spans 14 amino acids. The covered CDR3 bases are TGTGCCAGCAGTGTGGGACAGGGGCCCTATGGC. As protein: CASSVGQGPYG. The whole CDR3 sequence reads CASSVGQGPYGYTF.

As concerns this clone: The CDR3 end falls 3 residues outside the read, so it is completed with the germline J gene. V usage is TRBV19 and J usage is TRBJ1-1, with 9 bases matching TRBD1. V lost 6 bases, J lost 2 bases, and 4 bases stayed unmatched. This CDR3 region has 14 residues. Germline-derived CDR1 and CDR2 are LNHDA and SQIVND (reference sequence). CDR3 DNA, as far as it was read: TGTGCCAGTAGCCGACAGGGGGTTAACACTGAA. Its translation is CASSRQGVNTE. The complete CDR3 sequence is CASSRQGVNTEAFF.

This clone appeared a few times. Read sequence stops 3 residues before the CDR3 end, and the germline J gene provides the missing end. The V call is TRBV19, the J call TRBJ2-6, with TRBD1 matching over 9 bases. This CDR3 region has 17 residues. Germline values: CDR1 LNHDA, CDR2 SQIVND (reference sequence). J gave up 2 bases and V 3 bases, and 5 bases lay outside the gene matches. The CDR3 here is CASSISQGAPGANVLTF. The DNA read from the CDR3 is TGTGCCAGTAGTATCTCACAGGGGGCGCCTGGGGCCAACGTC.

This clone was counted ten times or more. The read terminates 3 residues before the CDR3 end, so the remaining end is supplied by the germline J gene. This chain joins TRBV2 and TRBJ2-5; 10 positions agree with TRBD1. V lost 8 bases to trimming and J lost 5 bases; unmatched junction nucleotides: 11. The length of the CDR3 is 15 residues. From germline, CDR1 is SNHLY and CDR2 FYNNEI. CDR3 loop: CASYFGTGAGETQYF. The covered CDR3 bases are TGTGCCAGCTACTTCGGGACAGGGGCGGGGGAGACC.

A few counts support this clone. The CDR3 end lies 3 residues beyond the end of the read and is filled in from the germline J gene. The same CDR3 also results from other DNA sequences found in this sample. This chain joins TRBV2 and TRBJ2-1; TRBD2 matches at 13 bases. The CDR3 runs 15 residues. Per germline, CDR1 SNHLY and CDR2 FYNNEI. The ends lost 6 bases at V and 9 bases at J; junction bases unmatched: 8. CDR3 region: CASSVTSGGAGEQFF. The DNA read from the CDR3 is TGTGCCAGCAGCGTTACTAGCGGGGGGGCCGGTGAG.

This clone was seen more than once but under ten times. The missing CDR3 end, 3 residues past where the read stops, is filled in from the germline J gene. The rearrangement uses TRBV2 and TRBJ1-2, with 10 bases fitting TRBD1. The CDR3 is 12 amino acids. V shed 6 bases, J shed 6 bases, and the junction held 1 base outside the gene matches. In germline, CDR1 is SNHLY, CDR2 FYNNEI. Incomplete CDR3 DNA: TGTGCCAGCAGGGACAGGGGGGATGGC. It translates to CASRDRGDG. In full, the CDR3 reads CASRDRGDGYTF.

With respect to this clone: From the germline J gene comes the end of the CDR3, since the read stops 3 residues before it. V and J are TRBV2 and TRBJ1-1, with a possible D match to TRBD1 (6 bases). CDR1 is SNHLY and CDR2 is FYNNEI in the germline V gene. Trimming stripped 4 bases from V and 2 bases from J, with 14 bases between. The CDR3 contains 15 residues. Incomplete CDR3 DNA: TGTGCCAGCAGTGGGGTAGTGGACAGAAACACTGAA. As protein: CASSGVVDRNTE. The full-length CDR3 reads as CASSGVVDRNTEAFF.

The sample holds many counts of this clone. The sequence runs out 3 residues before the end of the CDR3; the remainder is reconstructed from the germline J gene. The gene calls are TRBV2 and TRBJ1-5, with D possibly TRBD1 on 5 matching bases. V was cut by 8 bases and J by 6 bases, with 14 bases left in between. This CDR3 is 13 amino acids long. Germline V lookup: CDR1 SNHLY, CDR2 FYNNEI. CDR3 region: CASATGVGQPQHF. Incomplete CDR3 DNA: TGTGCCAGCGCTACGGGGGTCGGTCAGCCC.

This clone was seen a handful of times. Sequencing ends 3 residues short of the CDR3 end; the germline J gene provides the rest. V gene TRBV6-1 combines with J gene TRBJ1-2; TRBD1 is a possible D gene (6 bases). The V gene's germline CDR1 is MNHNS and CDR2 SASEGT. The CDR3 totals 16 residues. Trimming shortened V by 2 bases and J by 7 bases, and 20 bases separated the two germline ends. This CDR3 reads CASSEMPGHLWGGYTF. The sequenced CDR3 bases are TGTGCCAGCAGTGAAATGCCGGGACACCTCTGGGGTGGC.